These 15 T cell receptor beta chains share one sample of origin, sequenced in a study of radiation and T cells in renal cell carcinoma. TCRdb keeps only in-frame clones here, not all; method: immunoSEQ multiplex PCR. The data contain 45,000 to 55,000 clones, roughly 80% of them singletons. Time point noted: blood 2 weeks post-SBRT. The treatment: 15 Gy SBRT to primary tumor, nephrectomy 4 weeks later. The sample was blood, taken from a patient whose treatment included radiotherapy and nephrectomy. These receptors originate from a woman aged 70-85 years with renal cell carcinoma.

CDR3 in amino acids: CASSLSGTGDYEQYF. CDR3 coding DNA: TGCGCCAGCAGCCTCTCCGGGACAGGGGACTACGAGCAGTACTTC. This chain connects TRBV4-1 to TRBJ2-7, with 10 positions matching TRBD1. The CDR3 totals 15 residues. Per the germline V gene, CDR1 is MGHRA and CDR2 is YSYEKL. The trim removed 4 bases at V and 3 bases at J, leaving 6 bases unmatched.

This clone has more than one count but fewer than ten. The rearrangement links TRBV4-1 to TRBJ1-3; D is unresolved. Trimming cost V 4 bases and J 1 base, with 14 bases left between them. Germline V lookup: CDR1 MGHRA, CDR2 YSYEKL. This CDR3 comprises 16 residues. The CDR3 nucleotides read TGCGCCAGCAGCCTTGGTTTCGGCCAATCTGGAAACACCATATATTTT. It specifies CASSLGFGQSGNTIYF.

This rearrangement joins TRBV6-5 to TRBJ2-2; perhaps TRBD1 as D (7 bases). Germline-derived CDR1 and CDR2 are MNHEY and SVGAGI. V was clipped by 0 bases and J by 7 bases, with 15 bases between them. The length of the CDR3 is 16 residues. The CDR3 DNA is TGTGCCAGCAGTTACTCCGGAGGAGGGGGCATCGGGGAGCTGTTTTTT. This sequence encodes CASSYSGGGGIGELFF.

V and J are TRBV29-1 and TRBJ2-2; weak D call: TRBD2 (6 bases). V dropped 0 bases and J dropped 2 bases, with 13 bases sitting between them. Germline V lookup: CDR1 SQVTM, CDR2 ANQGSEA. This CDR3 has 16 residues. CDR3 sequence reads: CSVEDRRRGNTGELFF. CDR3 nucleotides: TGCAGCGTTGAAGATCGTAGGAGGGGCAACACCGGGGAGCTGTTTTTT.

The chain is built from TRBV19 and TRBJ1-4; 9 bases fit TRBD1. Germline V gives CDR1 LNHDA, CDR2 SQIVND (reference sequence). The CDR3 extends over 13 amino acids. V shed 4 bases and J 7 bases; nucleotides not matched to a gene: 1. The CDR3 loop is CASSRGQGEKLFF. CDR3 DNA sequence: TGTGCCAGTAGTAGGGGACAGGGTGAAAAACTGTTTTTT.

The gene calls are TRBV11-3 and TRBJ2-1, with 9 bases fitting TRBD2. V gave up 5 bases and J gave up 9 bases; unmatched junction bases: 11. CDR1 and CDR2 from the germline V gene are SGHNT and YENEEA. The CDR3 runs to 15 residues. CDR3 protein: CASSLNFGGGVEQFF. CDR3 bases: TGTGCCAGCAGCCTCAACTTCGGCGGGGGGGTTGAGCAGTTCTTC.

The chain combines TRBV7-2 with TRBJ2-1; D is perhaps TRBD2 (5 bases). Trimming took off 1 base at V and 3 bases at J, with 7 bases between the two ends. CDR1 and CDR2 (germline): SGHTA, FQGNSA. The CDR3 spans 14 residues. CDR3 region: CASSLVEGYNEQFF. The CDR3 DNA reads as TGTGCCAGCAGCTTAGTAGAGGGCTACAATGAGCAGTTCTTC. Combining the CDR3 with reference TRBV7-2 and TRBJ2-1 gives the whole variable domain GAGVSQSPSNKVTEKGKDVELRCDPISGHTALYWYRQSLGQGLEFLIYFQGNSAPDKSGLPSDRFSAERTGGSVSTLTIQRTQQEDSAVYLCASSLVEGYNEQFFGPGTRLTVL.

The CDR3 protein is CASSQTLWSNQPQHF. The CDR3 DNA is TGTGCCAGCAGTCAAACCCTTTGGAGCAATCAGCCCCAGCATTTT. The chain carries TRBV6-5 and TRBJ1-5; D unclear. V lost 5 bases, J lost 1 base, and 12 bases lay in between. The CDR3 is made up of 15 amino acids. Germline V gives CDR1 MNHEY, CDR2 SVGAGI.

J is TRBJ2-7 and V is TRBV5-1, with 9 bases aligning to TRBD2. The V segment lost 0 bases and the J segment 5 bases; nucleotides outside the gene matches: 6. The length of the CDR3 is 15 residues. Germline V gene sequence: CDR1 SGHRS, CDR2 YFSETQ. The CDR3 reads CASSLDGTSSDEQYF. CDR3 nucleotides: TGCGCCAGCAGCTTGGACGGGACTAGCAGCGACGAGCAGTACTTC.

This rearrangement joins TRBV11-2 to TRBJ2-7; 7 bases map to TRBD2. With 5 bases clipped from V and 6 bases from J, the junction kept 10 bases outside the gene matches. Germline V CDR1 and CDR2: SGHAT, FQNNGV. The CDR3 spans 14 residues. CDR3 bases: TGTGCCAGCAGCCCGGGGAGGGGACGAGGCGAGCAGTACTTC. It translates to CASSPGRGRGEQYF. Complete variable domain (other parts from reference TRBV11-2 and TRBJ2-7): EAGVAQSPRYKIIEKRQSVAFWCNPISGHATLYWYQQILGQGPKLLIQFQNNGVVDDSQLPKDRFSAERLKGVDSTLKIQPAKLEDSAVYLCASSPGRGRGEQYFGPGTRLTVT.

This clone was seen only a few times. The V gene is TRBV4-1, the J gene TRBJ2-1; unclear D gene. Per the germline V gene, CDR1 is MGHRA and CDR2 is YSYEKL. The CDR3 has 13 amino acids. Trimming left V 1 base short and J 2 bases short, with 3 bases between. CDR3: CASSQATYNEQFF. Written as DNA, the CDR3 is TGCGCCAGCAGCCAAGCTACCTACAATGAGCAGTTCTTC.

DNA for the CDR3: TGTGCCTGGACACCGATGGTGGGAGGAGAGCAGTACTTC. The encoded protein is CAWTPMVGGEQYF. The chain joins TRBV30 to TRBJ2-7; the D gene is possibly TRBD2 (6 bases). The V gene lost 4 bases and the J gene lost 7 bases, with 17 bases spanning the gap. The CDR3 covers 13 residues. Germline V CDR1 and CDR2: GTSNPN, SVGIG (reference sequence). The full variable domain, with the rest looked up from reference TRBV30 and TRBJ2-7, is SQTIHQWPATLVQPVGSPLSLECTVEGTSNPNLYWYRQAAGRGLQLLFYSVGIGQISSEVPQNLSASRPQDRQFILSSKKLLLSDSGFYLCAWTPMVGGEQYFGPGTRLTVT.

The CDR3 spells CASSLGRRVYGYTF. CDR3 DNA sequence: TGTGCCAGCAGTTTAGGGAGACGAGTCTATGGCTACACCTTC. The rearrangement links TRBV28 to TRBJ1-2, with D unclear. Germline lookup yields CDR1 MDHEN and CDR2 SYDVKM. The CDR3 consists of 14 residues. V lost 2 bases and J lost 4, with 11 bases in between.

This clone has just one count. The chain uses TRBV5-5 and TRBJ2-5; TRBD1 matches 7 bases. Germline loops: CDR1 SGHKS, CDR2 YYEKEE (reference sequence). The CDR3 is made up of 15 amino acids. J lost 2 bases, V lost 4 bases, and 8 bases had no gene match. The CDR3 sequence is CASSALQGLQETQYF. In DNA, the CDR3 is TGTGCCAGCAGCGCGTTACAGGGGCTACAAGAGACCCAGTACTTC.

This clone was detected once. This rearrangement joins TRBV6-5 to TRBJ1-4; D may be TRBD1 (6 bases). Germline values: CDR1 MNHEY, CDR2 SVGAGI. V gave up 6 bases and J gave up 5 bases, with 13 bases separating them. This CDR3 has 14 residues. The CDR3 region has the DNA TGTGCCAGCAGAGGACAGTATGACAATGAAAAACTGTTTTTT. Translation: CASRGQYDNEKLFF.